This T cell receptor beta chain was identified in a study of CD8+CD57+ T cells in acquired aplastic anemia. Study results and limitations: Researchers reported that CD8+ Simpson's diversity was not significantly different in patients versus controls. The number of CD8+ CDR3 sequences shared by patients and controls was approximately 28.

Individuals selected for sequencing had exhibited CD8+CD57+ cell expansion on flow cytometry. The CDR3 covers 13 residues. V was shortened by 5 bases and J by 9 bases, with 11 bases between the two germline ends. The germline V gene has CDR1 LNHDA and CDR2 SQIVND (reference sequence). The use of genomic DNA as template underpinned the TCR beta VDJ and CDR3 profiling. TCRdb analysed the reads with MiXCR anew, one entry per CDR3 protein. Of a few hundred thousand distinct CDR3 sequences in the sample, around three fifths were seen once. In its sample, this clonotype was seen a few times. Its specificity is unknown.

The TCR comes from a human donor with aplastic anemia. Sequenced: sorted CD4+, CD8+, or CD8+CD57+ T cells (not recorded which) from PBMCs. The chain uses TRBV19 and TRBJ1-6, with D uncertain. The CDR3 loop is CASSPTGVSPLHF. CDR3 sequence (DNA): TGTGCCAGTAGTCCTACGGGAGTTTCACCCCTCCACTTT.